This is a list of T cell receptor beta chains from one sample in a study of Ad26.COV2.S vaccination and SARS-CoV-2 variants. Sequencing was performed with immunoSEQ multiplex PCR; in TCRdb, only in-frame clones are kept and a portion is missing. The table has around 250,000 clones, 87% seen once. The sequenced sample was peripheral blood, obtained in a trial of Ad26.COV2.S vaccine versus placebo. All receptors derive from a person aged 18 to 65 who received the Ad26.COV2.S COVID-19 vaccine or a placebo. Each CDR3 is given with its conserved first and last residue. D genes are given only for firm matches. Only some rows state a clone size, as once, few, many or a class for expanded clones.

V	D	size	J	length	CDR3	DNA
TRBV4-2	NA	once	TRBJ1-5	21	CASSHRAPDDWAPLLNQPQHF	TGTGCCAGCAGCCACAGGGCCCCGGACGATTGGGCCCCCCTTCTGAATCAGCCCCAGCATTTT
TRBV4-1	TRBD1	NA	TRBJ1-1	16	CASSQGYRGKNTEAFF	TGCGCCAGCAGCCAAGGCTACAGGGGTAAAAACACTGAAGCTTTCTTT
TRBV9	NA	NA	TRBJ1-3	17	CASSPPEGLTSGNTIYF	TGTGCCAGCAGCCCCCCCGAGGGGCTGACCTCTGGAAACACCATATATTTT
TRBV14	NA	NA	TRBJ2-5	14	CASSQDRGRGTQYF	TGTGCCAGCAGCCAAGACAGGGGCCGAGGGACCCAGTACTTC
TRBV9	NA	NA	TRBJ2-5	17	CASSVASQTDSAETQYF	TGTGCCAGCAGCGTAGCGAGTCAGACCGATTCAGCAGAGACCCAGTACTTC
TRBV5-4	NA	NA	TRBJ1-3	15	CASSLDIPAGNTIYF	TGTGCCAGCAGCCTCGACATCCCTGCTGGAAACACCATATATTTT
TRBV12-3/TRBV12-4	NA	NA	TRBJ1-5	13	CASSPGGAQPQHF	TGTGCCAGCAGCCCCGGGGGTGCTCAGCCCCAGCATTTT
TRBV7-2	TRBD1	once	TRBJ1-4	16	CASSTQSGTGKPKLFF	TGTGCCAGCAGCACTCAGTCCGGGACAGGGAAGCCAAAACTGTTTTTT
TRBV6-5	NA	once	TRBJ2-3	15	CASSYQPISTDTQYF	TGTGCCAGCAGTTACCAACCAATTAGCACAGATACGCAGTATTTT
TRBV25-1	TRBD1	NA	TRBJ1-2	14	CASSDSDRGLGYTF	TGTGCCAGCAGTGATTCGGACAGGGGGCTTGGCTACACCTTC
TRBV7-9	TRBD2	few	TRBJ2-7	16	CASSPTTGGRTYEQYF	TGTGCCAGCAGCCCAACCACGGGGGGGAGAACCTACGAGCAGTACTTC
TRBV30	NA	NA	TRBJ1-1	14	CAWSVRAGGTEAFF	TGTGCCTGGAGTGTACGCGCGGGAGGCACTGAAGCTTTCTTT
TRBV10-3	NA	few	TRBJ2-7	18	CAIMTTSGGRGLSYEQYF	TGTGCCATCATGACCACTTCCGGGGGTAGAGGGCTCTCCTACGAGCAGTACTTC
TRBV10-3	NA	NA	TRBJ1-3	17	CAISESGGRYGGNTIYF	TGTGCCATCAGTGAGTCGGGCGGAAGGTATGGTGGAAACACCATATATTTT
TRBV5-5	NA	NA	TRBJ1-4	15	CASSLGSGQYEKLFF	TGTGCCAGCAGCTTGGGGTCAGGACAATACGAAAAACTGTTTTTT
TRBV4-3	TRBD1	NA	TRBJ2-2	17	CASSQLSGTGNTGELFF	TGCGCCAGCAGCCAACTCTCCGGGACAGGAAACACCGGGGAGCTGTTTTTT
TRBV30	NA	NA	TRBJ2-5	13	CAKGGPQQETQYF	TGTGCAAAGGGGGGACCCCAACAAGAGACCCAGTACTTC
TRBV3-1/TRBV3-2	NA	NA	TRBJ1-1	13	CASSQLRGTEAFF	TGTGCCAGCAGCCAACTAAGGGGGACTGAAGCTTTCTTT
TRBV5-6	TRBD1	NA	TRBJ2-5	15	CASSYKQGFRETQYF	TGTGCCAGCAGCTATAAACAGGGGTTCCGCGAGACCCAGTACTTC
TRBV7-9	TRBD1	NA	TRBJ1-4	17	CASSLGAAGTGGEKLFF	TGTGCCAGCAGCTTAGGAGCCGCCGGGACAGGGGGTGAAAAACTGTTTTTT
TRBV7-9	NA	NA	TRBJ2-5	15	CASRLGIREEETQYF	TGTGCCAGCAGATTAGGGATCCGCGAGGAAGAGACCCAGTACTTC
TRBV19	NA	NA	TRBJ2-1	13	CASSIEQHNEQFF	TGTGCCAGTAGTATAGAACAACACAATGAGCAGTTCTTC
TRBV7-2	NA	NA	TRBJ1-2	15	CASSSDPGPLWGYTF	TGTGCCAGCAGCTCCGATCCGGGACCCCTGTGGGGCTACACCTTC
TRBV6-5	NA	once	TRBJ1-6	12	CASSFTGTPLHF	TGTGCCAGCAGTTTCACAGGGACACCCCTCCACTTT
TRBV7-7	TRBD1	NA	TRBJ2-3	15	CASSVGTGTLDTQYF	TGTGCTAGCAGCGTAGGGACAGGGACCTTAGATACGCAGTATTTT
TRBV7-2	TRBD2	NA	TRBJ2-1	14	CASSGGVALMGQFF	TGTGCCAGCAGTGGGGGGGTAGCCCTAATGGGGCAGTTCTTC
TRBV2	TRBD1	NA	TRBJ1-2	13	CASSSTGAGGYTF	TGTGCCAGCAGTTCGACAGGGGCTGGAGGCTACACCTTC
TRBV3-1/TRBV3-2	TRBD2	NA	TRBJ2-4	13	CASSQDLVAGRYF	TGTGCCAGCAGCCAAGATTTGGTAGCGGGAAGGTACTTC
TRBV19	NA	NA	TRBJ2-6	15	CASSEQNSGANVLTF	TGTGCCAGTAGTGAACAAAACTCTGGGGCCAACGTCCTGACTTTC
TRBV7-8	TRBD1	NA	TRBJ1-1	14	CASSLAGGGTEAFF	TGTGCCAGCAGCTTAGCAGGGGGCGGCACTGAAGCTTTCTTT
TRBV9	TRBD2	NA	TRBJ2-3	14	CASSVLAGGDTQYF	TGTGCCAGCAGCGTGCTAGCGGGGGGCGATACGCAGTATTTT